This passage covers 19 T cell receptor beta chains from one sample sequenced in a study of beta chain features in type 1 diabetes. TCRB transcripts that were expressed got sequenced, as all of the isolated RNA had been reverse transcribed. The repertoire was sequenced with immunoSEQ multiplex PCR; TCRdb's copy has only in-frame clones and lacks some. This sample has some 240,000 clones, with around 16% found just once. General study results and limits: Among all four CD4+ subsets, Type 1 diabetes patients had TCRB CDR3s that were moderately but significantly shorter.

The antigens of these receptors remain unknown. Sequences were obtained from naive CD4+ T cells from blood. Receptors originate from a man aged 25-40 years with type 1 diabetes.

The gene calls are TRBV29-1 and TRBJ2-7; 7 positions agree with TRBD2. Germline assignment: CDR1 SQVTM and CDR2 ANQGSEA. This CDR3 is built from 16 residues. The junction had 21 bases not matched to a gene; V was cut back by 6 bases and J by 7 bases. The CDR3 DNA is TGCAGCGTGATGCGCGGGAGCACTGGAAGTTCGAGGGAGCAGTACTTC. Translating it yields CSVMRGSTGSSREQYF.

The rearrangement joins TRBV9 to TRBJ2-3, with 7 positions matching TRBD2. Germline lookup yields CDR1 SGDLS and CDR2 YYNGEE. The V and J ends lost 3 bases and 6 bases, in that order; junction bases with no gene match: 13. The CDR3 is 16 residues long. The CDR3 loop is CASSAGIGAGVDTQYF. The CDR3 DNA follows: TGTGCCAGCAGCGCCGGAATCGGGGCGGGAGTTGATACGCAGTATTTT.

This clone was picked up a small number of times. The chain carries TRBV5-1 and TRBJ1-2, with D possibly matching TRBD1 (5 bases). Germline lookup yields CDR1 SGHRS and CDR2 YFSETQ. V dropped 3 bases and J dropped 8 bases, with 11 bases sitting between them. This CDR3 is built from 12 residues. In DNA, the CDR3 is TGCGCCAGCAGCTCTTCGGGGGACGGCTACACCTTC. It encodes CASSSSGDGYTF.

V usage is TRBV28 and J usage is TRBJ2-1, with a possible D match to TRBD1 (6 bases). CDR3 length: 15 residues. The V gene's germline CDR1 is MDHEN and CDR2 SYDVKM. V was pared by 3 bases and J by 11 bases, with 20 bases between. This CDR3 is CASSFVGASLDQQFF. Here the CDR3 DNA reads TGTGCCAGCAGTTTTGTGGGGGCCTCCTTGGATCAGCAGTTCTTC.

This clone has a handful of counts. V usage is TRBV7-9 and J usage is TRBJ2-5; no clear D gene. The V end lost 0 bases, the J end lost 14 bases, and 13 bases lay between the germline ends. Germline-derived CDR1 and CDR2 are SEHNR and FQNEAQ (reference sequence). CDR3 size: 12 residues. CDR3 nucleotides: TGTGCCAGCAGCTTAGCGGGTCAGGCGGAATACTTC. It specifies CASSLAGQAEYF.

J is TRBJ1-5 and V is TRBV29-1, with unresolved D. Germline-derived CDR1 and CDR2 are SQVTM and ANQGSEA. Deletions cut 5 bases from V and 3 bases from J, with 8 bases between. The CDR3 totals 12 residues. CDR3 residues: CSVRQNNQPQHF. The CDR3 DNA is TGCAGCGTTCGGCAGAACAATCAGCCCCAGCATTTT.

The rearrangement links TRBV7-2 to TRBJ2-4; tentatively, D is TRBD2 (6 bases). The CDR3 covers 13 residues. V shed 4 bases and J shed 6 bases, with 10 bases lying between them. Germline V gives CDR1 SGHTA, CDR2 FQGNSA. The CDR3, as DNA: TGTGCCAGCAGCTCGACGGAGGGAAACATTCAGTACTTC. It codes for CASSSTEGNIQYF.

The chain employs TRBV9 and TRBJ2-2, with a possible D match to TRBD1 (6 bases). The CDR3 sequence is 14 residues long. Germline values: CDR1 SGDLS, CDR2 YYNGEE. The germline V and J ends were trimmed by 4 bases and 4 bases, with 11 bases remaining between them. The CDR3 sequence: CASSNGQPTGELFF. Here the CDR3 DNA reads TGTGCCAGCAGCAACGGACAGCCCACCGGGGAGCTGTTTTTT.

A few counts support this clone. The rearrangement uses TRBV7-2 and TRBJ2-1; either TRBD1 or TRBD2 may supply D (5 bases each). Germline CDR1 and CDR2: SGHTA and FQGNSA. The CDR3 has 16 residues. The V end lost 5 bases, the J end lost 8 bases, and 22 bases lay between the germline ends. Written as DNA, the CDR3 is TGTGCCAGCAGCCCGAGGGGACGTGTATCGTACTATGAGCAGTTCTTC. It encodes CASSPRGRVSYYEQFF.

For the CDR3, the DNA is TGCAGCGTAGCCCAAGTTCTAGCCAAAAACATTCAGTACTTC. Protein: CSVAQVLAKNIQYF. This chain joins TRBV29-1 and TRBJ2-4; D remains ambiguous. CDR3 length: 14 amino acids. V lost 6 bases to trimming and J lost 0 bases, with 12 bases between them. Per germline, CDR1 SQVTM and CDR2 ANQGSEA. Full variable domain (remainder filled in from reference TRBV29-1 and TRBJ2-4): SAVISQKPSRDICQRGTSLTIQCQVDSQVTMMFWYRQQPGQSLTLIATANQGSEATYESGFVIDKFPISRPNLTFSTLTVSNMSPEDSSIYLCSVAQVLAKNIQYFGAGTRLSVL.

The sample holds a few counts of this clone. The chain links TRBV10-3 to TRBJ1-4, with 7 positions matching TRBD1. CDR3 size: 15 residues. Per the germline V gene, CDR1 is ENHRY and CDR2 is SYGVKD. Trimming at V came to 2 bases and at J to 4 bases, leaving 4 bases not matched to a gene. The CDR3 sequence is CAISEPTGSNEKLFF. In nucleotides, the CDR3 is TGTGCCATCAGTGAGCCGACAGGGAGTAATGAAAAACTGTTTTTT.

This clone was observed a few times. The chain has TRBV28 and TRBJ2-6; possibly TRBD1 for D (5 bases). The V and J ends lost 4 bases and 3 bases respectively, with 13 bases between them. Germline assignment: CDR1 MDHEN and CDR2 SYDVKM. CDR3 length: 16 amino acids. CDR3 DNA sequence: TGTGCCAGCAGTTCGGCTCAGGGAAGTGGGGCCAACGTCCTGACTTTC. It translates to CASSSAQGSGANVLTF.

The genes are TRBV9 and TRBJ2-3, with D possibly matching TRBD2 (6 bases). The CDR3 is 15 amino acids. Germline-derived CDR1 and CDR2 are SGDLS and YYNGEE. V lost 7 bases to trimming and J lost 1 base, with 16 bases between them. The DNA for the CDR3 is TGTGCCAGCCGGCCCAGAGGAGGGGGCACAGATACGCAGTATTTT. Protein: CASRPRGGGTDTQYF.

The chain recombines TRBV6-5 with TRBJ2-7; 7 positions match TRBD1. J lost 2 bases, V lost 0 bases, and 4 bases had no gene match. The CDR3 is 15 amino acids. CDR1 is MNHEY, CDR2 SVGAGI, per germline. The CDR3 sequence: CASSYSVGQPYEQYF. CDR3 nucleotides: TGTGCCAGCAGTTACTCAGTGGGACAGCCCTACGAGCAGTACTTC.

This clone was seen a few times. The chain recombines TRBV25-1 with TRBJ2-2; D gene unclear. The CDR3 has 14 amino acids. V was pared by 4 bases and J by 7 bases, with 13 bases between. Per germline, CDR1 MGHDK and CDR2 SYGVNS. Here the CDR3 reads CASSVALSVGELFF. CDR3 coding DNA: TGTGCCAGCAGTGTGGCCTTATCCGTCGGGGAGCTGTTTTTT.

The chain's CDR3 is CSARSLGIQYF. For the CDR3, the DNA is TGCAGTGCTAGGTCTTTGGGCATTCAGTACTTC. This chain joins TRBV20-1 and TRBJ2-4; the D is unclear. The CDR3 spans 11 residues. V was trimmed by 3 bases and J by 9 bases, leaving 9 bases between them. CDR1 DFQATT and CDR2 SNEGSKA come from the germline V gene (reference sequence).

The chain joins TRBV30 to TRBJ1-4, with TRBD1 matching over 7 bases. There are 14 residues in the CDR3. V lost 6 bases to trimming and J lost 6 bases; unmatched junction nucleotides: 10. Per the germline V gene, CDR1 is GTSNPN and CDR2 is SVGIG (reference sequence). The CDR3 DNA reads TGTGCCTGTAACTCAGGGGGAAGGGATGAAAAACTGTTTTTT. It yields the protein CACNSGGRDEKLFF. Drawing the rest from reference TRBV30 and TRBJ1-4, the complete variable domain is SQTIHQWPATLVQPVGSPLSLECTVEGTSNPNLYWYRQAAGRGLQLLFYSVGIGQISSEVPQNLSASRPQDRQFILSSKKLLLSDSGFYLCACNSGGRDEKLFFGSGTQLSVL.

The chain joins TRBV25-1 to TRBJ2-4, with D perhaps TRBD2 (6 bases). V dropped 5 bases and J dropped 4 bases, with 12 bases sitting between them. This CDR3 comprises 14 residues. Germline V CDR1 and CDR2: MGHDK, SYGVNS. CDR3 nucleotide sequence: TGTGCCAGCAGTTTAGGAGGGACGAAAAACATTCAGTACTTC. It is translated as CASSLGGTKNIQYF.

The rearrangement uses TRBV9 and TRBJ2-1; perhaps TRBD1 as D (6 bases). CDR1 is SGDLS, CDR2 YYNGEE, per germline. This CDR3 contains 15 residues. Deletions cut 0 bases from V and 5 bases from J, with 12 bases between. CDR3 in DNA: TGTGCCAGCAGCGTAGAATCCAGGGGCCACAATGAGCAGTTCTTC. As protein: CASSVESRGHNEQFF.